The rows below give T cell receptor beta chains drawn from one sample of a study of human T cells and chemical hapten exposure. TCRdb re-derived calls from the RACE reads in MiXCR, one entry per CDR3 protein. The data show around 100,000 distinct CDR3 sequences, roughly an eighth seen once. Sequenced material: whole blood, taken in connection with sensitization to the hapten diphenylcyclopropenone (DPC). The receptors were gathered from a woman aged 40 to 55 with alopecia areata. Some clones in this sample may be carry-over from other donors' samples. The CDR3 runs from the conserved cysteine through the conserved F or W. Each record gives: CDR3 length, J gene, clone size, D gene, V gene, CDR3 DNA, CDR3 protein. The D gene is left open where the match is weak. Clone size is not always given. Where it is, it says once, few, many or a class for expanded clones.

13,TRBJ1-4,few,-,TRBV3-1,TGTGCCAGCAGCCAAGATGGGGTAGAAAAACTGTTTTTT,CASSQDGVEKLFF
15,TRBJ2-1,many,TRBD2,TRBV13,TGTGCCAGCAGACTTATAGCGGGAGGGCGGAATGAGCAGTTCTTC,CASRLIAGGRNEQFF
14,TRBJ2-1,many,-,TRBV12-3/TRBV12-4,TGTGCCAGCAGGGGGGACGGAACTTACAATGAGCAGTTCTTC,CASRGDGTYNEQFF
15,TRBJ2-6,many,-,TRBV6-2/TRBV6-3,TGTGCCAGCCGGGGTTCTCCCTCTGGGGCCAACGTCCTGACTTTC,CASRGSPSGANVLTF
16,TRBJ2-2,few,-,TRBV9,TGTGCCAGCAGCTCTCCCCCGCAGGGGCACACCGGGGAGCTGTTTTTT,CASSSPPQGHTGELFF
17,TRBJ1-3,-,-,TRBV6-2/TRBV6-3,TGTGCCAGCAACGACGGTGGTACACCACGTAAAGGAAACACCATATATTTT,CASNDGGTPRKGNTIYF
13,TRBJ1-1,many,-,TRBV3-1,TGTGCCAGCAGCCCCCCTACGGGCACTGAAGCTTTCTTT,CASSPPTGTEAFF
13,TRBJ2-7,-,-,TRBV20-1,TGCAGTGCTAGAGAGTGGGGAGGGGGCGAGCAGTACTTC,CSAREWGGGEQYF
16,TRBJ2-7,many,TRBD2,TRBV12-3/TRBV12-4,TGTGCCAGCAGTCCCCAGGGACTAGCGGGTCCCTACGAGCAGTACTTC,CASSPQGLAGPYEQYF
15,TRBJ1-4,-,TRBD1,TRBV29-1,TGCAGCATAGGACAGGGGCGTGCAACTAATGAAAAACTGTTTTTT,CSIGQGRATNEKLFF
15,TRBJ1-1,few,-,TRBV5-1,TGCGCCAGCAGCTGGTCAGGGAGGAGGAACACTGAAGCTTTCTTT,CASSWSGRRNTEAFF
16,TRBJ2-1,many,-,TRBV7-9,TGTGCCAGCAGCTCCGGGCCCGGGGATTGGGACAATGAGCAGTTCTTC,CASSSGPGDWDNEQFF
15,TRBJ2-1,few,TRBD1,TRBV6-5,TGTGCCAGCAGTTTCCTTCGACAGGGGGTGTATGAGCAGTTCTTC,CASSFLRQGVYEQFF
17,TRBJ2-5,many,TRBD2,TRBV3-1,TGTGCCAGCAGCCACTTCACGGAGCGGGGGGGCCGGGAGACCCAGTACTTC,CASSHFTERGGRETQYF
14,TRBJ2-7,-,TRBD2,TRBV20-1,TGCAGTGCTAGACTCCAGGGACTAGCCGTCGAGCAGTACTTC,CSARLQGLAVEQYF
11,TRBJ2-4,few,-,TRBV20-1,TGCAGTGCTAGCCCGAGGGACATTCAGTACTTC,CSASPRDIQYF
13,TRBJ1-2,few,TRBD1,TRBV28,TGTGCCAGCAGTCGAGGGGGCGCGGGTGGCTACACCTTC,CASSRGGAGGYTF
17,TRBJ2-3,few,TRBD2,TRBV28,TGTGCCAGCAGTTTTTACCCCGGGGGGATGGGCACAGATACGCAGTATTTT,CASSFYPGGMGTDTQYF
18,TRBJ2-6,-,-,TRBV7-2,TGTGCCAGCAGTCTGGGACTGGAGGGGAGCTCTGGGGCCAACGTCCTGACTTTC,CASSLGLEGSSGANVLTF
17,TRBJ1-2,-,-,TRBV12-3/TRBV12-4,TGTGCCAGCAGTTTAGCCATCACAGGGTCAACTAACTATGGCTACACCTTC,CASSLAITGSTNYGYTF
12,TRBJ2-1,many,-,TRBV2,TGTGCCAGCAACAGGAGGGGACAGGAGCAGTTCTTC,CASNRRGQEQFF
15,TRBJ2-1,-,TRBD1,TRBV27,TGTGCCAGCATATCCCGGGACAGGGGAGCGGGAGAGCAGTTCTTC,CASISRDRGAGEQFF
16,TRBJ1-1,-,TRBD1,TRBV4-2,TGTGCCAGCAGCCCGCAAGGACAGGCTGGGAACACTGAAGCTTTCTTT,CASSPQGQAGNTEAFF
12,TRBJ2-7,-,TRBD1,TRBV20-1,TGCAGTGCTGTATACAGGGGCTACGAGCAGTACTTC,CSAVYRGYEQYF
14,TRBJ1-1,many,TRBD1,TRBV3-1,TGTGCCAGCAGCCTCGGACAGGCGAACACTGAAGCTTTCTTT,CASSLGQANTEAFF
11,TRBJ1-2,-,-,TRBV29-1,TGCAGCGTTGAGGGGGCTTTTGGCTACACCTTC,CSVEGAFGYTF
17,TRBJ2-2,few,TRBD1,TRBV5-5,TGTGCCAGCAGCTCATCCGGGACAGCCCTTTCTTCCGGGGAGCTGTTTTTT,CASSSSGTALSSGELFF
14,TRBJ1-5,many,-,TRBV7-2,TGTGCCAGCAGCTTAGCGCAGGCCGGGGGGCCCCAGCATTTT,CASSLAQAGGPQHF
12,TRBJ2-7,-,TRBD1,TRBV20-1,TGCAGTGCTAGACGGGACAGTTACGAGCAGTACTTC,CSARRDSYEQYF
13,TRBJ1-1,many,-,TRBV2,TGTGCCAGCAGCCCCGAACTGAACACTGAAGCTTTCTTT,CASSPELNTEAFF
14,TRBJ2-3,-,-,TRBV24-1,TGTGCCACCAGTGATGGGGGGAACACAGATACGCAGTATTTT,CATSDGGNTDTQYF
15,TRBJ1-6,many,-,TRBV7-2,TGTGCCAGCAGCTTAGGTCGCCAGGGGAATTCACCCCTCCACTTT,CASSLGRQGNSPLHF
16,TRBJ2-3,few,-,TRBV24-1,TGTGCCACCAGTGATTCACGGGAGCCGCGCACAGATACGCAGTATTTT,CATSDSREPRTDTQYF
15,TRBJ2-2,few,-,TRBV10-3,TGTGCCATCAGTGGGGGAGCAGGGGACACCGGGGAGCTGTTTTTT,CAISGGAGDTGELFF
15,TRBJ2-3,few,TRBD1,TRBV6-2/TRBV6-3,TGTGCCAGCAGTTCCGGGACAGGGGACACAGATACGCAGTATTTT,CASSSGTGDTDTQYF
15,TRBJ2-7,many,TRBD2,TRBV29-1,TGCAGCGTTGTAGTTGGGCTAGCGGGAATCCACGAGCAGTACTTC,CSVVVGLAGIHEQYF
11,TRBJ2-2,few,-,TRBV11-3,TGTGCCAGCAGCTCCCAAGGGGAGCTGTTTTTT,CASSSQGELFF
14,TRBJ2-5,many,-,TRBV11-2,TGTGCCAGCAGCTCCCAGGGTACCCAAGAGACCCAGTACTTC,CASSSQGTQETQYF
15,TRBJ1-1,-,TRBD1,TRBV7-9,TGTGCCAGCAGCTTAGTAGGGACAGCCCCTGACCGAGCTTTCTTT,CASSLVGTAPDRAFF
16,TRBJ2-5,-,TRBD2,TRBV28,TGTGCCAGCAGGTATAGGCCGATAAGCGGGGAAGAGACCCAGTACTTC,CASRYRPISGEETQYF
13,TRBJ2-3,-,TRBD1,TRBV29-1,TGCAGCGTCAGACAGGGATCGACAGATACGCAGTATTTT,CSVRQGSTDTQYF
15,TRBJ1-2,many,-,TRBV14,TGTGCCAGCAGCCAAGATGGGGTTTTCGGCTATGGCTACACCTTC,CASSQDGVFGYGYTF
17,TRBJ2-2,few,-,TRBV24-1,TGTGCCACCAGTGATCCGATACAGGGTAGGGACACCGGGGAGCTGTTTTTT,CATSDPIQGRDTGELFF
17,TRBJ2-2,few,-,TRBV29-1,TGCAGCGTTGAAGATCGTTTAAGGATCCCTTACACCGGGGAGCTGTTTTTT,CSVEDRLRIPYTGELFF
16,TRBJ2-1,-,TRBD2,TRBV11-2,TGTGCCAGCAGCGCCCAGCGGGGGGGTACCACCAATGAGCAGTTCTTC,CASSAQRGGTTNEQFF
11,TRBJ2-5,-,-,TRBV30,TGTGCCTGGGAACAGGGAGAGACCCAGTACTTC,CAWEQGETQYF
15,TRBJ1-6,-,-,TRBV6-5,TGTGCCAGCAGTCCTACAGGGTCATGGAATTCACCCCTCCACTTT,CASSPTGSWNSPLHF
15,TRBJ2-2,-,-,TRBV3-1,TGTGCCAGCAGCCAACAGCGACTCCGAACTGGGGAGCTGTTTTTT,CASSQQRLRTGELFF
15,TRBJ1-5,few,TRBD1,TRBV9,TGTGCCGGCAGCGTAGGGACAGAACCTAATCAGCCCCAGCATTTT,CAGSVGTEPNQPQHF
14,TRBJ1-1,-,-,TRBV7-2,TGTGCCAGCAGGCTCAGGGGTACGAACACTGAAGCTTTCTTT,CASRLRGTNTEAFF
14,TRBJ1-4,few,-,TRBV9,TGTGCCAGCAGCGTAGCCATATTTAATGAAAAACTGTTTTTT,CASSVAIFNEKLFF
13,TRBJ1-2,many,TRBD1,TRBV20-1,TGCAGTGCTAGTCCCCGAGGACAGGGTGGCTACACCTTC,CSASPRGQGGYTF
14,TRBJ2-3,few,TRBD1,TRBV6-5,TGTGCCAGCAGTCGGCCAGGGGGCCCAGATACGCAGTATTTT,CASSRPGGPDTQYF
13,TRBJ2-4,-,-,TRBV29-1,TGCAGCGTTGAATCCGGGGGCAAAAACATTCAGTACTTC,CSVESGGKNIQYF
14,TRBJ2-7,few,-,TRBV28,TGTGCCAGCAGTTCGGAGGGGGCCCTTCTCGAGCAGTACTTC,CASSSEGALLEQYF
19,TRBJ2-1,many,TRBD1,TRBV7-9,TGTGCCAGCAGCTTGCCCAAGGACAGGCCAGGGGGCTCCTACAATGAGCAGTTCTTC,CASSLPKDRPGGSYNEQFF
15,TRBJ1-2,once,-,TRBV27,TGTGCCAGCAGTTCCACATGGACGTCTAACTATGGCAACACCTTC,CASSSTWTSNYGNTF
12,TRBJ1-2,-,TRBD1,TRBV2,TGTGCCAGCAGCCCACAGGGGAGCGGCTACACCTTC,CASSPQGSGYTF
13,TRBJ2-6,-,TRBD1,TRBV30,TGTGCCTGGCAAGGACAGGGAGCCAACGTCCTGACTTTC,CAWQGQGANVLTF